This T cell receptor (beta chain) was recovered during a study of T cells after yellow fever vaccination. Trimming left V 3 bases short and J 0 bases short, with 10 bases between. Germline CDR1 reads DFQATT; CDR2 reads SNEGSKA (reference sequence). The CDR3 loop spans 14 amino acids. The authors made TCR cDNA by 5'RACE template switching, adding a universal primer site and UMIs. TCRdb fed the 5' RACE reads into MiXCR, producing one record per CDR3 protein. The profile covers a few hundred thousand distinct CDR3 sequences, with more than 6.5% appearing a single time and around 1% taken by the ten largest. Study findings and constraints: Some clonotypes, a small share, were shared between CD4 and CD8 compartments. Though weaker, the secondary response peaked faster, on day 5 versus 15. From the bulk population, abundant clonotypes could contaminate and appear within FACS-sorted repertoires.

Turning to this clonotype: Antigen unknown.

Sequenced here: CD4+ T cells sorted from PBMCs, sampled on the day of the yellow fever booster vaccination. This chain links TRBV20-1 with TRBJ2-3, with D possibly TRBD2 on 5 matching bases. This receptor was identified in a young man who received the YFV17D yellow fever vaccine. CDR3 residues: CSARSGYSTDTQYF. In nucleotides, the CDR3 is TGCAGTGCTAGGAGCGGATATAGCACAGATACGCAGTATTTT.